This record looks at one T cell receptor (beta chain) sequence and its context. These data are taken from a study of blood T cell repertoires in COVID-19. Study in general: From T cells, B-cell-depleted T cells, or PBMCs came the material, which was cDNA or gDNA.

Sequencing was performed with immunoSEQ multiplex PCR; in TCRdb, only in-frame clones are kept and a portion is missing. This repertoire shows roughly 61,000 clones, about 91% found once; its top ten account for 2% to 2.5%. Between the trimmed V and J ends, which lost 7 bases and 4 bases, there was a span of 9 bases. This CDR3 is 12 amino acids long. The sequence came from a man aged 55-75 years with acute or convalescent COVID-19. This sequence joins TRBV12-3 or TRBV12-4 and TRBJ2-3; no clear D. What was sequenced was peripheral blood. CDR3: CASTHEADTQYF. Written as DNA, the CDR3 is TGTGCCAGCACCCATGAGGCAGATACGCAGTATTTT.